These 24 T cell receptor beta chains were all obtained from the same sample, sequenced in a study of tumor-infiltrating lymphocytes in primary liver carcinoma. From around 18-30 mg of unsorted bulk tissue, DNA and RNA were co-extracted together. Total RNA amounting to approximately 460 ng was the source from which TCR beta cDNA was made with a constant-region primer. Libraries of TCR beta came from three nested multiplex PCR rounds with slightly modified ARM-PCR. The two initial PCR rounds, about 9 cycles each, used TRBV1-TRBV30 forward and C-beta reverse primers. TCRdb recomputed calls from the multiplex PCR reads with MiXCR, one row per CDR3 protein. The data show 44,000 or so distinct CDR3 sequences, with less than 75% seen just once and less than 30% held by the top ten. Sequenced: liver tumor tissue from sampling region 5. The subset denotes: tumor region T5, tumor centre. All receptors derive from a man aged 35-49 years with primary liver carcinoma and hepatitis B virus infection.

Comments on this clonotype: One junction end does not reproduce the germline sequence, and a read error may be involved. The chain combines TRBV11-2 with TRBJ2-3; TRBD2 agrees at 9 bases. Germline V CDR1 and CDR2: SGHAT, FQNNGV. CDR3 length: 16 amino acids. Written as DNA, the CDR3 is TGTGCCACCAGCCCCCTGACTAGCGGCACCACAGATACGCAATATTTT. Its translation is CATSPLTSGTTDTQYF. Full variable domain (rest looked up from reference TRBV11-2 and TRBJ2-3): EAGVAQSPRYKIIEKRQSVAFWCNPISGHATLYWYQQILGQGPKLLIQFQNNGVVDDSQLPKDRFSAERLKGVDSTLKIQPAKLEDSAVYLCATSPLTSGTTDTQYFGPGTRLTVL.

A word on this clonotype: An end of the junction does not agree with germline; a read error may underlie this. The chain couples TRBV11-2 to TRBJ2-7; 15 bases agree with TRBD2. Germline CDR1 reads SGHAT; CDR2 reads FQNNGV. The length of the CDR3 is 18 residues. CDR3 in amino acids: CVSSLSVGLAGGGYKQYF. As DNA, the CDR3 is TGTGTCAGCAGCCTATCCGTTGGACTAGCGGGAGGGGGGTACAAGCAGTACTTC. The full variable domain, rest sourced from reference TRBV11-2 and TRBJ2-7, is EAGVAQSPRYKIIEKRQSVAFWCNPISGHATLYWYQQILGQGPKLLIQFQNNGVVDDSQLPKDRFSAERLKGVDSTLKIQPAKLEDSAVYLCVSSLSVGLAGGGYKQYFGPGTRLTVT.

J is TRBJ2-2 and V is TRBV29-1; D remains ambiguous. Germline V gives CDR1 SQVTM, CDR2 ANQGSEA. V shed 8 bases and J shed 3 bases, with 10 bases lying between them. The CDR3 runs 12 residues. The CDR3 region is CSFEGHTGELFF. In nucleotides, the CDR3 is TGCAGCTTCGAAGGACACACCGGGGAGCTGTTTTTT.

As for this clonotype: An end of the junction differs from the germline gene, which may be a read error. CDR3 amino acids: CVSSFGLGPGEQYF. CDR3 DNA sequence: TGTGTCAGCAGTTTTGGACTAGGCCCGGGCGAGCAGTACTTC. The V gene is TRBV12-3 or TRBV12-4, the J gene TRBJ2-7; 7 positions match TRBD2. The CDR3 consists of 14 residues.

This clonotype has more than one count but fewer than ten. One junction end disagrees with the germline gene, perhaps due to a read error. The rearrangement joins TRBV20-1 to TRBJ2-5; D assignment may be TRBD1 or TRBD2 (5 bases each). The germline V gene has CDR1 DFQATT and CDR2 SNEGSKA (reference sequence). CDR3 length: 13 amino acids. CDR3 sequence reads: CSTRAGAQETQYF. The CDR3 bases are TGCAGTACTAGAGCCGGGGCGCAAGAGACCCAGTACTTC.

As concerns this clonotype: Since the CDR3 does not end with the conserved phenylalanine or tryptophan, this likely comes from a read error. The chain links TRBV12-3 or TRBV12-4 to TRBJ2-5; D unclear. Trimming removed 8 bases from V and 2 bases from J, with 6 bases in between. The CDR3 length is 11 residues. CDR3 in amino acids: CASCRQETQYL. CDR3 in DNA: TGTGCCAGCTGTAGGCAAGAGACCCAGTACTTA.

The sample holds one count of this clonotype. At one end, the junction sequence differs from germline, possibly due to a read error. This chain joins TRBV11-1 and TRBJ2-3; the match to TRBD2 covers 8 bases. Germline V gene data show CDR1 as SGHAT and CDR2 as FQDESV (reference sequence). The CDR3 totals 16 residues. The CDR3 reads CVSSKGLVVSTDTLYF. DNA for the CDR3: TGTGTCAGCAGCAAGGGACTAGTGGTTAGCACAGATACGCTGTATTTT.

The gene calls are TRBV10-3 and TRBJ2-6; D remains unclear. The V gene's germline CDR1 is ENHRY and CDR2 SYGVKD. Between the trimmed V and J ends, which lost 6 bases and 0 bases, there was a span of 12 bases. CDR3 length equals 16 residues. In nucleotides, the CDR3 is TGTGCCATCAGCAGTGCATTCCTCTCTGGGGCCAACGTCCTGACTTTC. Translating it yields CAISSAFLSGANVLTF.

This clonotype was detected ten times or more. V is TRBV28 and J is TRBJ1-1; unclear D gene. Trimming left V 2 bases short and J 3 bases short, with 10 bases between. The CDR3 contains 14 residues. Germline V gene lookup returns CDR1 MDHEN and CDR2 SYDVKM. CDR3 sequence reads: CASSLGTDYTEAFF. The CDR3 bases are TGTGCCAGCAGTTTAGGTACGGATTACACTGAAGCTTTCTTT.

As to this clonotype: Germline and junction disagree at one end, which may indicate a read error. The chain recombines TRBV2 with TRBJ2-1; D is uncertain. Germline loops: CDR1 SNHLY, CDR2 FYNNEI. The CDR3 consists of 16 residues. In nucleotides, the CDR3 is TGTGCCAGCAGTGACCCGGCCCGGAGCTCCTACAATGAGCAGTCCTTC. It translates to CASSDPARSSYNEQSF.

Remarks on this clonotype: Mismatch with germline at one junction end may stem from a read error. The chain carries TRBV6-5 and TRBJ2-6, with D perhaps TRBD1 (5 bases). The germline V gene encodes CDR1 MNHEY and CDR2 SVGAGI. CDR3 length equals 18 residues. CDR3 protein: CASSLWAGMKAGANVPTF. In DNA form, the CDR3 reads TGTGCTAGCAGTCTTTGGGCAGGGATGAAAGCTGGGGCCAACGTCCCGACTTTC.

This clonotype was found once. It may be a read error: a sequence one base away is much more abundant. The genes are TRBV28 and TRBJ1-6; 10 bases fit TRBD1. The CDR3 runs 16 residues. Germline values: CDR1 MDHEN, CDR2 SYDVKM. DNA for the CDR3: TGTGTCAGCAGTACCACCGGGACAGGGGCCTTACGGGCCCTCCACTTT. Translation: CVSSTTGTGALRALHF.

DNA of the CDR3: TGTGCCAGCAGCGAAGGGGGGACCGTGAACACCGGGGAGCTGTTTTTT. This translates into CASSEGGTVNTGELFF. J is TRBJ2-2 and V is TRBV11-3, with D perhaps given as TRBD1 or TRBD2 (6 bases each). The CDR3 runs 16 residues. Trimming took 5 bases from V and 1 from J, leaving 14 bases between them. Germline V CDR1 and CDR2: SGHNT, YENEEA.

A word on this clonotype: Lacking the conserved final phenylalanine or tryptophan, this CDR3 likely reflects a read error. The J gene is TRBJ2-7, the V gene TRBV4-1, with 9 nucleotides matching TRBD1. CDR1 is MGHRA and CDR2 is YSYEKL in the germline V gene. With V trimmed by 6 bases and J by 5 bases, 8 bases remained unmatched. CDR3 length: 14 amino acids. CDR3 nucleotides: TGCGCCAGCAGTCATGACGGGGACAGGGACGAGCAGTACCTC. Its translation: CASSHDGDRDEQYL.

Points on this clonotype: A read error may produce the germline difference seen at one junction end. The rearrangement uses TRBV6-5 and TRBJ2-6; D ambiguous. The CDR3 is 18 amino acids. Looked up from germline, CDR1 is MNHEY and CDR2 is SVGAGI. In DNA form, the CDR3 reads TGTGACAGCAATCTTTGGATAGGGATGAAAGCTGGGGCCAACGTCCTGACTTTC. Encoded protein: CDSNLWIGMKAGANVLTF.

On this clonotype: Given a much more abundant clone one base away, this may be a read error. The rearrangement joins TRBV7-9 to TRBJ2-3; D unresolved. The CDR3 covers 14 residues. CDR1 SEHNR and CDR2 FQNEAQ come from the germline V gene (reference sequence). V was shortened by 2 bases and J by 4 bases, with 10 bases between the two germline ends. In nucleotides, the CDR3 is TGTGCCAGCAGCTTACAGATAGTCGCAGATACGCAGTATTTT. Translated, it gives CASSLQIVADTQYF.

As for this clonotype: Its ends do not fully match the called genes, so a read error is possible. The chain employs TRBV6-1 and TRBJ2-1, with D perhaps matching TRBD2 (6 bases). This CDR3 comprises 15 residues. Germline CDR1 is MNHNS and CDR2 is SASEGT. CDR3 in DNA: TGTGCCAGCAGTGCTATAACGGGAGCGAACAATGAGCAGCTCTTC. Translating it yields CASSAITGANNEQLF.

The CDR3 region has the DNA TGTGCCGTTAGGGACGGTAGCAATCAGCCCCAGCATTTT. Encoded protein: CAVRDGSNQPQHF. The genes are TRBV6-5 and TRBJ1-5, with a possible D match to TRBD1 (5 bases). Per germline, CDR1 MNHEY and CDR2 SVGAGI. Between the trimmed V and J ends, which lost 11 bases and 0 bases, there was a span of 11 bases. This CDR3 has 13 amino acids.

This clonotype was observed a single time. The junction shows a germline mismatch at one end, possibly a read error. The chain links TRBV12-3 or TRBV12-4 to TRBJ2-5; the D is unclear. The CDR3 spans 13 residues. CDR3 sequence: CASTPGHVETHYF. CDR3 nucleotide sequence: TGTGCCAGCACCCCAGGCCATGTGGAGACCCATTACTTC.

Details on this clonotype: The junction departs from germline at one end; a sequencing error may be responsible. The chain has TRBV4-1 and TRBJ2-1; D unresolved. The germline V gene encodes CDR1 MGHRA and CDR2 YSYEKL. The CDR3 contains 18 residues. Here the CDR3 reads CASSQEPIGDDSYNEQFF. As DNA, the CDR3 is TGCGCAAGCAGCCAAGAACCGATAGGCGATGACTCCTACAATGAGCAGTTCTTC.

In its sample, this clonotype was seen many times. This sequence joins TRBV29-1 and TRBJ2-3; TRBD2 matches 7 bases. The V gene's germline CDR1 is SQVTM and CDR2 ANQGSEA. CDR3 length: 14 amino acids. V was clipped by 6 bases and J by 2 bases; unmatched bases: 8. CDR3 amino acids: CSVRLGRSTDTQYF. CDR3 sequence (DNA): TGCAGCGTCCGACTCGGGAGGTCCACAGATACGCAGTATTTT.

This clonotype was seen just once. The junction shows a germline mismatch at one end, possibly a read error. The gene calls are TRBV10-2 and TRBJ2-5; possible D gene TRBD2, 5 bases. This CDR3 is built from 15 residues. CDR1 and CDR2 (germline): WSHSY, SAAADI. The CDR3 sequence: CDSSEGLAIQETQYF. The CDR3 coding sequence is TGCGACAGCAGTGAAGGACTGGCCATCCAAGAGACCCAGTACTTC.

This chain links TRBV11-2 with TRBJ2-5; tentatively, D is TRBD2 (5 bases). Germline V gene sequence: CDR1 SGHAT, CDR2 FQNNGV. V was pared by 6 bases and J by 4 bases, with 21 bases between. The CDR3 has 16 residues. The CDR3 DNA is TGTGCCAGCAGATGCCGGGATTCGGCCTACCTAGAGACCCAGTACTTC. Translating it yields CASRCRDSAYLETQYF. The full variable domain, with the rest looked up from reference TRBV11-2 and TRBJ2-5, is EAGVAQSPRYKIIEKRQSVAFWCNPISGHATLYWYQQILGQGPKLLIQFQNNGVVDDSQLPKDRFSAERLKGVDSTLKIQPAKLEDSAVYLCASRCRDSAYLETQYFGPGTRLLVL.

Here the CDR3 reads CASNPGLEGGGTDTQYF. DNA of the CDR3: TGTGCCAGCAATCCAGGACTAGAGGGAGGTGGGACAGATACGCAGTATTTT. The chain has TRBV4-2 and TRBJ2-3, with 7 bases that match TRBD2. Germline assignment: CDR1 LGHNA and CDR2 YNFKEQ. Trimming cost V 7 bases and J 3 bases; bases outside gene matches: 16. The CDR3 spans 17 residues.